This record concerns one T cell receptor (beta chain) sequence. This specimen belongs to a study of PD-1 blockade in classical Hodgkin lymphoma. The V end lost 2 bases, the J end lost 5 bases, and 16 bases lay between the germline ends. The CDR3 runs to 15 residues. Germline assignment: CDR1 SGHNT and CDR2 YYREEE (reference sequence). Patients all relapsed after autologous stem cell transplantation, and there was variation in brentuximab vedotin exposure. Magnetic negative selection was used to purify CD4+ T cells from thawed PBMCs. Generated by immunoSEQ multiplex PCR, the TCRdb table keeps only in-frame clones and is missing some. The repertoire holds about 7,100 clones, with around four fifths as singletons.

The clonotype originates from a human donor with classical Hodgkin lymphoma. The source material was CD4+ T cells from blood, sampled at baseline. This rearrangement joins TRBV5-4 to TRBJ2-5, with D possibly TRBD1 on 5 matching bases. CDR3 nucleotides: TGTGCCAGCAGCTTCTACACAGGTCGTAGTGAGACCCAGTACTTC. Protein: CASSFYTGRSETQYF.